These 5 T cell receptor beta chains came from one sample sequenced in a study of cytomegalovirus exposure and HLA in healthy donors. A multiplex PCR was run with 60 Vbeta primers and 13 Jbeta primers. The data were produced by immunoSEQ multiplex PCR, yet TCRdb's version contains in-frame clones alone and is incomplete. The table lists 130,000 to 150,000 clones, roughly four fifths of them singletons, with 3% in the top ten. The specimen was PBMCs. These TCRs come from a man aged 40-49 years in good health and CMV-seropositive.

The V and J genes are TRBV25-1 and TRBJ1-1, with a possible D match to TRBD1 (6 bases). The CDR3 spans 15 residues. Trimming stripped 7 bases from V and 4 bases from J, with 19 bases between. Looked up from germline, CDR1 is MGHDK and CDR2 is SYGVNS. The CDR3 coding sequence is TGTGCCAGCAAAGCACTGGGGGCGTCGGCCACTGAAGCTTTCTTT. Its translation: CASKALGASATEAFF.

This chain connects TRBV5-6 to TRBJ2-2; 7 positions agree with TRBD2. V gave up 0 bases and J gave up 9 bases; unmatched junction bases: 17. Per the germline V gene, CDR1 is SGHDT and CDR2 is YYEEEE. The CDR3 is 18 residues long. CDR3 coding DNA: TGTGCCAGCAGCTTGGGGCAACTAGCGAGGTCGGGCATCTGGGAGCTGTTTTTT. Protein product: CASSLGQLARSGIWELFF.

This clone was recorded a few times. The chain carries TRBV11-2 and TRBJ2-7, with TRBD2 matching 7 bases. V dropped 7 bases and J dropped 6; count of bases not matched to a gene: 9. The CDR3 consists of 13 residues. Germline lookup yields CDR1 SGHAT and CDR2 FQNNGV. The CDR3: CASKLGGTGEQYF. DNA for the CDR3: TGTGCCAGCAAATTGGGGGGGACTGGCGAGCAGTACTTC.

The chain carries TRBV5-5 and TRBJ2-7, with TRBD1 matching over 8 bases. The V gene end was trimmed by 4 bases and the J gene end by 3 bases; junction bases not matched to a gene: 9. In germline, CDR1 is SGHKS, CDR2 YYEKEE (reference sequence). The CDR3 sequence is 15 residues long. The CDR3 region is CASSKGTGRNYEQYF. CDR3 DNA: TGTGCCAGCAGCAAAGGGACAGGTAGAAACTACGAGCAGTACTTC. Based on the CDR3 plus reference TRBV5-5 and TRBJ2-7, the full variable domain is DAGVTQSPTHLIKTRGQQVTLRCSPISGHKSVSWYQQVLGQGPQFIFQYYEKEERGRGNFPDRFSARQFPNYSSELNVNALLLGDSALYLCASSKGTGRNYEQYFGPGTRLTVT.

The rearrangement joins TRBV27 to TRBJ1-5; D perhaps matches TRBD1 (6 bases). The CDR3 has 18 amino acids. The germline V gene encodes CDR1 MNHEY and CDR2 SMNVEV (reference sequence). Trimming cost V 0 bases and J 4 bases, with 19 bases left between them. CDR3 in amino acids: CASSLSSFEGDKNQPQHF. Here the CDR3 DNA reads TGTGCCAGCAGTTTATCTTCATTCGAAGGGGACAAGAATCAGCCCCAGCATTTT.